This is a list of T cell receptor beta chains from one sample in a study of tumor and adjacent non-tumor tissue in lung cancer. A single record per CDR3 protein comes from TCRdb applying MiXCR to the multiplex PCR reads. Here the sample spans roughly 67,000 distinct CDR3 sequences, 55% to 75% being singletons. Sequencing was carried out using lung tumor tissue. All receptors derive from a man aged 45 to 65 with non-small cell lung cancer. Both conserved end residues are part of each CDR3. The order of the fields is V gene, clone size, D gene, J gene, CDR3 DNA, CDR3 protein. A D gene is named only where the DNA matches it firmly. Rows may omit the clone size; those that give it use once, few, many or a size class.

V: TRBV5-1
size: -
D: -
J: TRBJ2-3
DNA: TGCGCCAGCGGCCGAGAGGACGACACAGATACGCAGTATTTT
CDR3: CASGREDDTDTQYF

V: TRBV12-3/TRBV12-4
size: -
D: -
J: TRBJ2-2
DNA: TGTGCCAGCAGACGGACAGCGACGAACACTTGGGAGCTGTTTTTT
CDR3: CASRRTATNTWELFF

V: TRBV20-1
size: -
D: -
J: TRBJ2-7
DNA: TGCAGTGCTAGACCTATCGACGGGGCCGACGAGCAGTACTTC
CDR3: CSARPIDGADEQYF

V: TRBV10-3
size: many
D: TRBD1
J: TRBJ1-5
DNA: TGTGCCATCAGTGGGACGACAGGGGTCGGCCAGCCCCAGCATTTT
CDR3: CAISGTTGVGQPQHF

V: TRBV6-1
size: -
D: -
J: TRBJ1-2
DNA: TGTGCCAGCAGTAAAACAGGACCACGGAGCGGCTACATCTTC
CDR3: CASSKTGPRSGYIF

V: TRBV20-1
size: many
D: -
J: TRBJ2-1
DNA: TGCAGTGCACCCCCGGGACTGTACAATGAGCAGTTCTTC
CDR3: CSAPPGLYNEQFF

V: TRBV11-3
size: -
D: -
J: TRBJ2-5
DNA: TGTGTCAGCAGCTTATCGGCTAGTGGGGGTTTACATGAGACCCAGTACTTC
CDR3: CVSSLSASGGLHETQYF

V: TRBV20-1
size: few
D: TRBD1
J: TRBJ1-1
DNA: TGCAGTGCTAGAGATGAGCGGACAGGGATGACTGAAGCTTTCTTT
CDR3: CSARDERTGMTEAFF

V: TRBV6-9
size: -
D: -
J: TRBJ2-1
DNA: TGTGCCAGCAGTTATTTGTTCAATGTGACGGGACCGAGAGGCTACAAAGAGCAGTTCTTC
CDR3: CASSYLFNVTGPRGYKEQFF

V: TRBV5-8
size: many
D: -
J: TRBJ1-6
DNA: TGTGCCAGCAGCCGCTATAATTCACCCCTCCACTTT
CDR3: CASSRYNSPLHF

V: TRBV6-5
size: once
D: -
J: TRBJ2-1
DNA: TGTGCCGGCAGTTTTCTGGCGAACAATGAGCAGTTCTTC
CDR3: CAGSFLANNEQFF

V: TRBV29-1
size: -
D: TRBD1
J: TRBJ1-2
DNA: TGCAGCGGGGGCGGACAGGGCTATGTCTACATCTTC
CDR3: CSGGGQGYVYIF

V: TRBV11-1
size: -
D: TRBD1
J: TRBJ1-1
DNA: TGTGCCAGCAGCTCAAAGGGGGCGCGTACTGAAGATTTCTTT
CDR3: CASSSKGARTEDFF

V: TRBV29-1
size: -
D: TRBD1
J: TRBJ2-3
DNA: TGCAGAGTCGACGGACAGGGCACGGATACGCAGTATTTT
CDR3: CRVDGQGTDTQYF

V: TRBV5-1
size: -
D: TRBD2
J: TRBJ2-5
DNA: TGCGCCAGCGGGAGGGAGTACGCGACCCAGTACTTC
CDR3: CASGREYATQYF

V: TRBV6-2/TRBV6-3
size: -
D: -
J: TRBJ1-5
DNA: TGTGCCAGCAGTCACGCGGATAGGGGGAAGAATCAGCCCCAGCATTTT
CDR3: CASSHADRGKNQPQHF

V: TRBV5-1
size: -
D: TRBD2
J: TRBJ2-7
DNA: TGCACCAGCAGCCAGACTGGCGGGGGGGCCTACGAGCAGTACTTC
CDR3: CTSSQTGGGAYEQYF

V: TRBV6-2/TRBV6-3
size: once
D: -
J: TRBJ2-2
DNA: TGTGCCAGCAGCTCCCCCTTTACCGGGGTACCAATGGAGCTGTTTTTT
CDR3: CASSSPFTGVPMELFF

V: TRBV6-6
size: many
D: TRBD1
J: TRBJ1-5
DNA: TGTGCCAGCAGAGGGACAGGCAATCAGCCCCAGCATTTT
CDR3: CASRGTGNQPQHF

V: TRBV7-9
size: -
D: TRBD1
J: TRBJ2-5
DNA: TGTGCCAGCAGCTCTCGACAGGGATTATGGGAGACCCAGTACTTC
CDR3: CASSSRQGLWETQYF

V: TRBV6-6
size: few
D: TRBD1
J: TRBJ2-1
DNA: TGTTCCAGCAGTTACTTGGGACAGGGTCTATACAATGAGCAGTTCTTC
CDR3: CSSSYLGQGLYNEQFF

V: TRBV19
size: -
D: TRBD1
J: TRBJ2-7
DNA: TGTGCCAGTAGTGGTGACAGGGGCTACGAGCAGTACTTC
CDR3: CASSGDRGYEQYF

V: TRBV11-2
size: -
D: -
J: TRBJ2-7
DNA: TGTACCAGTAGCCGGACTAACTCCTACGAGCAGTACTTC
CDR3: CTSSRTNSYEQYF

V: TRBV20-1
size: -
D: -
J: TRBJ2-5
DNA: TGCAGTGCTAGCGGTTGGACGGGCCGGGGGACCCAGTACTTC
CDR3: CSASGWTGRGTQYF

V: TRBV7-8
size: -
D: TRBD2
J: TRBJ2-2
DNA: TGTGCCAGCAGCTTAAGGGTTAGCGGGGGCCCTCGCACCGGGGACTTGTTTTTT
CDR3: CASSLRVSGGPRTGDLFF

V: TRBV7-8
size: -
D: -
J: TRBJ2-7
DNA: TGTGCCAGCACCTTAGTGCAGGGACCCTACGAGCAGTACTTC
CDR3: CASTLVQGPYEQYF

V: TRBV11-2
size: -
D: -
J: TRBJ2-3
DNA: TGTGCCGGCAGTTTAGGGGTGTTATCTAGCACAGATACGCAGTATTTT
CDR3: CAGSLGVLSSTDTQYF